Following are 11 T cell receptor beta chains from one sample sequenced in a study of human T cells and chemical hapten exposure. TCRdb recomputed calls from the RACE reads with MiXCR, one row per CDR3 protein. The sample shows roughly 50,000 distinct CDR3 sequences, 8.5% to 10% of them seen only once. Documented time point: pre-sensitization, week 0. Treatment noted: therapeutic diphenylcyclopropenone sensitization with weekly scalp DPC. It was unfractionated whole blood from which total RNA was extracted. Source: whole blood, taken in connection with sensitization to the hapten diphenylcyclopropenone (DPC). These receptors originate from a woman between 25 and 40 years old with alopecia areata. Some clones in this sample may be carry-over from other donors' samples.

This clonotype was seen many times. J is TRBJ2-1 and V is TRBV29-1; the match to TRBD2 covers 8 bases. The CDR3 covers 14 residues. Germline values: CDR1 SQVTM, CDR2 ANQGSEA. V lost 4 bases and J lost 7; bases outside the gene matches: 9. CDR3 bases: TGCAGCGTTGGCCGACTAGCGAGTAGGAATGAGCAGTTCTTC. It translates to CSVGRLASRNEQFF.

This clonotype was observed a handful of times. CDR3 sequence reads: CASRPRLAYGYTF. CDR3 nucleotides: TGTGCCAGCAGGCCGCGGTTAGCCTATGGCTACACCTTC. The chain uses TRBV2 and TRBJ1-2, with no clear D. Per the germline V gene, CDR1 is SNHLY and CDR2 is FYNNEI. The V and J ends lost 6 bases and 4 bases respectively, with 12 bases between them. This CDR3 has 13 amino acids.

This clonotype was seen at least ten times. The V gene is TRBV6-2 or TRBV6-3, the J gene TRBJ2-1; 9 bases are a match to TRBD2. The CDR3 sequence is 15 residues long. V trimming: 4 bases; J trimming: 8 bases; junction bases outside the gene matches: 9. Per the germline V gene, CDR1 is MNHEY and CDR2 is SVGEGT. CDR3 residues: CASSWWGTSTDEQFF. The CDR3 DNA reads as TGTGCCAGCAGTTGGTGGGGGACTAGCACCGATGAGCAGTTCTTC.

This sequence joins TRBV11-2 and TRBJ2-1; 11 positions agree with TRBD2. This CDR3 has 15 residues. Germline lookup yields CDR1 SGHAT and CDR2 FQNNGV. The V segment lost 3 bases and the J segment 9 bases; nucleotides outside the gene matches: 7. The DNA for the CDR3 is TGTGCCAGCAGCTTCCTAGCGGGGGGCTTCGGTGAGCAGTTCTTC. Protein sequence: CASSFLAGGFGEQFF.

This clonotype was counted ten times or more. This chain connects TRBV30 to TRBJ1-1; no clear D. Germline V gives CDR1 GTSNPN, CDR2 SVGIG (reference sequence). The CDR3 totals 11 residues. Deletions cut 5 bases from V and 0 bases from J, with 4 bases between. In nucleotides, the CDR3 is TGTGCCTGGGAGATGAACACTGAAGCTTTCTTT. The encoded protein is CAWEMNTEAFF.

This clonotype was counted ten times or more. This chain joins TRBV29-1 and TRBJ2-2; no clear D gene. Germline-derived CDR1 and CDR2 are SQVTM and ANQGSEA. The CDR3 has 11 amino acids. Trimming stripped 0 bases from V and 7 bases from J, with 3 bases between. The CDR3 coding sequence is TGCAGCGTTGAAGAGCTCGGGGAGCTGTTTTTT. The encoded protein is CSVEELGELFF.

The V call is TRBV29-1, the J call TRBJ2-3; possible D gene TRBD2, 6 bases. The CDR3 extends over 16 amino acids. Trimming shortened V by 1 base and J by 0 bases, and 14 bases separated the two germline ends. Germline V lookup: CDR1 SQVTM, CDR2 ANQGSEA. The CDR3 sequence: CSVEGLRGISTDTQYF. In DNA, the CDR3 is TGCAGCGTTGAAGGCTTACGGGGGATTAGCACAGATACGCAGTATTTT.

A few counts support this clonotype. The J gene is TRBJ2-3, the V gene TRBV5-1; possible D gene TRBD2, 5 bases. The V end lost 4 bases, the J end lost 6 bases, and 24 bases lay between the germline ends. CDR1 and CDR2 from the germline V gene are SGHRS and YFSETQ. This CDR3 comprises 17 residues. CDR3 DNA sequence: TGCGCCAGCAGCGTCGGACTTCCTCTAGGGCCACGGGATACGCAGTATTTT. Protein sequence: CASSVGLPLGPRDTQYF.

This clonotype was counted between two and nine times. This rearrangement joins TRBV28 to TRBJ1-1; possible D gene TRBD1, 6 bases. The V end lost 1 base, the J end lost 0 bases, and 9 bases lay between the germline ends. There are 15 residues in the CDR3. CDR1 and CDR2 (germline): MDHEN, SYDVKM. CDR3 sequence (DNA): TGTGCCAGCAGTTTATTGACAGGCGTGAACACTGAAGCTTTCTTT. It is translated as CASSLLTGVNTEAFF.

The CDR3 bases are TGTGCCAGCAGTTTTCCAGGGATCAATCAGCCCCAGCATTTT. The encoded protein is CASSFPGINQPQHF. The chain joins TRBV6-2 or TRBV6-3 to TRBJ1-5; a weak D match, TRBD1 (5 bases). The germline V and J ends were trimmed by 4 bases and 3 bases, with 10 bases remaining between them. Germline V lookup: CDR1 MNHEY, CDR2 SVGEGT. This CDR3 is 14 amino acids long.

The chain links TRBV10-3 to TRBJ2-7; D is uncertain. The CDR3 loop spans 14 amino acids. CDR1 and CDR2 from the germline V gene are ENHRY and SYGVKD. V lost 3 bases to trimming and J lost 2 bases, with 11 bases between them. The CDR3, as DNA: TGTGCCATCAGTGATTCAACGAACCCCTACGAGCAGTACTTC. Translated: CAISDSTNPYEQYF.